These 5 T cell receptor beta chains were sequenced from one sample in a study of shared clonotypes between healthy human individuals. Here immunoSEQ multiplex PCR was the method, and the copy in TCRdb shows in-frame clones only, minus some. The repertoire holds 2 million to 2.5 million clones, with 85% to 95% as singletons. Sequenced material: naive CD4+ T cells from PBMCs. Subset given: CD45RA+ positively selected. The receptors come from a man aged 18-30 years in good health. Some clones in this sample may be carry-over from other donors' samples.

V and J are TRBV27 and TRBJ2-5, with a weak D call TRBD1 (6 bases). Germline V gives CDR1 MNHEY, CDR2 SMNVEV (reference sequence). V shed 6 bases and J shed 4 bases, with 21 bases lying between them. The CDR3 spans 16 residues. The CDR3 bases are TGTGCCAGCAGAACCTCACAGGGCTCTAGGCGAGAGACCCAGTACTTC. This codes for CASRTSQGSRRETQYF.

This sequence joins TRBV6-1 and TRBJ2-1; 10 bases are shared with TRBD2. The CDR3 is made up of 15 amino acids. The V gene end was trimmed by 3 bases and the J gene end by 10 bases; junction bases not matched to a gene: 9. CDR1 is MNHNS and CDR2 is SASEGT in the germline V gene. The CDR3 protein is CASSEASGSLGEQFF. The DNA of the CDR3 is TGTGCCAGCAGTGAGGCTAGCGGGAGTCTTGGGGAGCAGTTCTTC.

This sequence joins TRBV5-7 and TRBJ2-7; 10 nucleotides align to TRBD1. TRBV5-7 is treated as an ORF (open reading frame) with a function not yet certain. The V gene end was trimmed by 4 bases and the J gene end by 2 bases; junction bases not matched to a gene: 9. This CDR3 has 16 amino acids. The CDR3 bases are TGTGCCAGCAGCCCAGTCGGGGACAGGGGACCCTACGAGCAGTACTTC. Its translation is CASSPVGDRGPYEQYF.

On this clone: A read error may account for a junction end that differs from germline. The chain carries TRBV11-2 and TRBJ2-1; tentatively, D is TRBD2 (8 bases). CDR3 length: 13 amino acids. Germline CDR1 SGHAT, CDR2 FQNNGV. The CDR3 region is CASSLAGGTVRLF. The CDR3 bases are TGTGCCAGCAGCTTAGCGGGAGGGACAGTCAGGCTCTTC. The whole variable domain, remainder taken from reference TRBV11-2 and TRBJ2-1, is EAGVAQSPRYKIIEKRQSVAFWCNPISGHATLYWYQQILGQGPKLLIQFQNNGVVDDSQLPKDRFSAERLKGVDSTLKIQPAKLEDSAVYLCASSLAGGTVRLFGPGTRLTVL.

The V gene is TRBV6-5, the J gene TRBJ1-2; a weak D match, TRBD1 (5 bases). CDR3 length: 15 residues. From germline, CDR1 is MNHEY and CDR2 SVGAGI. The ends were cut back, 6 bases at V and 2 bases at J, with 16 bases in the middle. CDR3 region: CASSQRRQGNYGYTF. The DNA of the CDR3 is TGTGCCAGCAGCCAACGGAGGCAGGGCAACTATGGCTACACCTTC.